These T cell receptor beta chains were read from a single sample in a study of response to subunit inactivated influenza vaccine. TCRdb reanalysed the RT-PCR reads using MiXCR and keeps one entry per CDR3 protein. There are around 570,000 distinct CDR3 sequences in the sample; about 11% occur only once, and more than 9.5% lies in the top ten. These data are also associated with another study on T cells expressing NK-cell markers.

The starting material was PBMCs from blood, obtained on the day of vaccination. These receptors originate from a man aged 50 to 60 who received an inactivated influenza vaccine. Both conserved end residues are part of each CDR3. The order of the fields is clone size, J gene, D gene, V gene, CDR3 protein, CDR3 DNA. A D gene is named only where the DNA matches it firmly. A row's size may be missing; if present it is once, few, many or a size class.

NA,TRBJ2-5,NA,TRBV3-1,CASSQGVGSVQETQYF,TGTGCCAGCAGCCAAGGAGTCGGGTCAGTGCAAGAGACCCAGTACTTC
few,TRBJ2-2,TRBD2,TRBV20-1,CSARGLAGGSWTGELFF,TGCAGTGCTAGAGGCCTAGCGGGAGGATCGTGGACCGGGGAGCTGTTTTTT
NA,TRBJ2-1,NA,TRBV7-2,CASSPGVANEQFF,TGTGCCAGCAGCCCTGGGGTGGCCAATGAGCAGTTCTTC
NA,TRBJ1-4,TRBD1,TRBV7-9,CASSRTDRGEKLFF,TGTGCCAGCAGCAGAACGGACAGGGGTGAAAAACTGTTTTTT
many,TRBJ1-4,TRBD1,TRBV5-4,CASSLGQGYEKLFF,TGTGCCAGCAGCCTGGGACAGGGATACGAAAAACTGTTTTTT
NA,TRBJ2-5,NA,TRBV20-1,CSARSVAAQYF,TGCAGTGCTAGATCCGTGGCGGCCCAGTACTTC
NA,TRBJ2-5,NA,TRBV2,CASTGARETQYF,TGTGCCAGCACAGGGGCACGAGAGACCCAGTACTTC
many,TRBJ2-1,NA,TRBV11-2,CASSFRGGYNEQFF,TGTGCCAGCAGTTTCAGGGGAGGATACAATGAGCAGTTCTTC
NA,TRBJ2-1,NA,TRBV20-1,CSAAPLAPGDEQFF,TGCAGTGCCGCCCCTCTAGCGCCCGGTGATGAGCAGTTCTTC
NA,TRBJ2-7,TRBD1,TRBV29-1,CSVELGTGGPYEQYF,TGCAGCGTTGAACTGGGGACAGGGGGACCCTACGAGCAGTACTTC
many,TRBJ2-3,NA,TRBV12-3/TRBV12-4,CASSFAGADTQYF,TGTGCCAGCAGTTTTGCGGGTGCAGATACGCAGTATTTT